The 7 T cell receptor beta chains below were found in one sample sequenced in a study of low-dose radiotherapy and immunotherapy resistance in tumors. TRAV- and TRBV-specific primers, spanning alpha and beta chains, primed first-strand cDNA. The authors ran 15 to 20 PCR cycles to amplify TCRs with a constant-region primer and V-primer adapter. TCRdb processed the reads anew with MiXCR; each CDR3 protein has one entry. The sample has tens of thousands of distinct CDR3 sequences; 20% to 25% are singletons. Specified time point: after trial treatment. Specified treatment: LDRT plus nivolumab, ipilimumab, low-dose cyclophosphamide and aspirin (RACIN trial). The source was PBMCs, collected after low-dose radiotherapy plus immunotherapy. These receptors were taken from a female donor with ovarian cancer.

A few counts support this clonotype. A much larger clone lies a single base off, so this may be a read error. V gene TRBV29-1 combines with J gene TRBJ1-1; D remains ambiguous. This CDR3 region has 13 residues. Germline CDR1 SQVTM, CDR2 ANQGSEA. Trimming removed 4 bases at V and 0 bases at J, with 9 bases between. The CDR3 DNA reads as TGCAGCGTTGTAGTCAGTCTGAACACTGAAGCTTTCTTT. Amino acids: CSVVVSLNTEAFF.

This clonotype was recorded many times. J is TRBJ2-2 and V is TRBV7-2, with 9 positions matching TRBD1. J was trimmed by 7 bases and V by 0 bases; bases with no gene match: 3. Germline CDR1 reads SGHTA; CDR2 reads FQGNSA. CDR3 length: 15 residues. CDR3 nucleotides: TGTGCCAGCAGCTTAGCCCGGACAGGGGTCGGGGAGCTGTTTTTT. This codes for CASSLARTGVGELFF.

This clonotype was seen ten or more times. The J gene is TRBJ2-7, the V gene TRBV11-1; perhaps TRBD1 as D (5 bases). Per germline, CDR1 SGHAT and CDR2 FQDESV (reference sequence). The CDR3 length is 17 residues. V was cut by 5 bases and J by 0 bases, with 20 bases left in between. The CDR3 is CASSPPPVGRVSYEQYF. In DNA form, the CDR3 reads TGTGCCAGCAGCCCCCCCCCTGTGGGCAGGGTCTCCTACGAGCAGTACTTC. The variable domain in full, with the rest retrieved from reference TRBV11-1 and TRBJ2-7, is EAEVAQSPRYKITEKSQAVAFWCDPISGHATLYWYRQILGQGPELLVQFQDESVVDDSQLPKDRFSAERLKGVDSTLKIQPAELGDSAMYLCASSPPPVGRVSYEQYFGPGTRLTVT.

This clonotype was picked up many times. The rearrangement joins TRBV19 to TRBJ2-7; D uncertain. CDR3 size: 15 residues. Trimming took 4 bases from V and 3 from J, leaving 16 bases between them. The V gene's germline CDR1 is LNHDA and CDR2 SQIVND (reference sequence). The CDR3 nucleotides read TGTGCCAGTAGTAAGTTCGATAGACCCGACTACGAGCAGTACTTC. Translated: CASSKFDRPDYEQYF.

The table lists this clonotype with many counts. The V call is TRBV7-6, the J call TRBJ1-5; D possibly corresponds to TRBD1 (5 bases). V lost 1 base and J lost 0, with 13 bases in between. This CDR3 is built from 17 residues. CDR1 and CDR2 from the germline V gene are SGHVS and FNYEAQ. The CDR3 DNA reads as TGTGCCAGCAGCTTAGGAGTAGGGGAACATAGCAATCAGCCCCAGCATTTT. Protein: CASSLGVGEHSNQPQHF.

This clonotype occurred many times. The chain couples TRBV9 to TRBJ1-1; 9 nucleotides agree with TRBD1. The CDR3 covers 16 residues. With 5 bases clipped from V and 2 bases from J, the junction kept 10 bases outside the gene matches. CDR1 and CDR2 (germline): SGDLS, YYNGEE. The CDR3 DNA reads as TGTGCCAGCAGGGGGGGGACAGGGACACTTAACACTGAAGCTTTCTTT. Its translation: CASRGGTGTLNTEAFF.

On this clonotype itself: A read error may explain this, as a much larger clone is one base away. This sequence joins TRBV20-1 and TRBJ2-7, with 8 bases lining up with TRBD1. The germline V gene encodes CDR1 DFQATT and CDR2 SNEGSKA (reference sequence). The CDR3 contains 12 residues. The CDR3 here is CNAKQGAYEQYF. Here the CDR3 DNA reads TGCAATGCTAAACAGGGGGCCTACGAGCAGTACTTC.